The 27 T cell receptor beta chains below all came from one sample that was sequenced in a study of cytomegalovirus exposure and HLA in healthy donors (dated by TCRdb to 2016 to 2017). The library was built by means of the immunoSEQ multiplex PCR assay. For the multiplex PCR, a mixture combining 60 forward primers for TCR Vbeta segments and 13 reverse primers for TCR Jbeta segments was used. Imported from immuneACCESS, the table was reduced by TCRdb to in-frame sequences with V and J called. These copies leave out some clones; in studies compared against another copy, an unresolved V gene accounts for under half, and the cause of the remainder is not known. The sample records fewer than 150,000 clones, about four fifths of which are singletons. The ten largest clones represent 2% to 2.5% of the sample. Material for sequencing was PBMCs. These receptor sequences come from a man aged 25-40 years in good health and CMV-seronegative.

V is TRBV9 and J is TRBJ2-5; a possible D gene is TRBD2 (5 bases). Between the trimmed V and J ends, which lost 0 bases and 5 bases, there was a span of 14 bases. The length of the CDR3 is 15 residues. The germline V gene encodes CDR1 SGDLS and CDR2 YYNGEE. The CDR3 DNA follows: TGTGCCAGCAGCGTAGGAGGAGCGGTGGGGGAGACCCAGTACTTC. Translated, it gives CASSVGGAVGETQYF.

This clone was detected many times. The V gene is TRBV6-6, the J gene TRBJ1-6; no definite D call. V lost 6 bases, J lost 5 bases, and 8 bases lay in between. CDR1 and CDR2 (germline): MNHNY, SVGAGI (reference sequence). This CDR3 is 13 amino acids long. The CDR3 region is CASSPTDNSPLHF. The CDR3 nucleotides read TGTGCCAGCAGCCCAACAGATAATTCACCCCTCCACTTT.

V gene TRBV2 combines with J gene TRBJ1-1; D call uncertain. The germline V gene encodes CDR1 SNHLY and CDR2 FYNNEI. V was shortened by 8 bases and J by 5 bases, with 9 bases between the two germline ends. This CDR3 contains 11 residues. The CDR3 is CASEVETEAFF. CDR3 coding DNA: TGTGCCAGCGAGGTAGAGACTGAAGCTTTCTTT.

This clone was seen only a few times. The chain links TRBV2 to TRBJ1-2; 7 bases align to TRBD1. Unmatched junction bases numbered 11, after V lost 1 base and J lost 3 bases. The CDR3 totals 17 residues. The germline V gene encodes CDR1 SNHLY and CDR2 FYNNEI. The CDR3 reads CASSEGKGQEIYYGYTF. CDR3 DNA sequence: TGTGCCAGCAGTGAAGGAAAAGGACAGGAGATCTACTATGGCTACACCTTC.

The chain couples TRBV7-9 to TRBJ1-4, with 7 bases identical to TRBD1. Germline CDR1 and CDR2: SEHNR and FQNEAQ (reference sequence). Unmatched junction bases numbered 11, after V lost 5 bases and J lost 2 bases. The CDR3 loop spans 17 amino acids. CDR3 DNA: TGTGCCAGCAGCCTACAGGGGAGTGGATCGACTAATGAAAAACTGTTTTTT. Translation gives CASSLQGSGSTNEKLFF.

The chain recombines TRBV30 with TRBJ2-7, with 7 bases fitting TRBD1. Trimming took 0 bases from V and 4 from J; bases not matched to a gene: 6. The germline V gene encodes CDR1 GTSNPN and CDR2 SVGIG (reference sequence). This CDR3 contains 14 residues. The CDR3 sequence is CAWSVDRGLYEQYF. The DNA of the CDR3 is TGTGCCTGGAGTGTAGATAGGGGGCTGTACGAGCAGTACTTC. The variable domain in full, with the rest retrieved from reference TRBV30 and TRBJ2-7, is SQTIHQWPATLVQPVGSPLSLECTVEGTSNPNLYWYRQAAGRGLQLLFYSVGIGQISSEVPQNLSASRPQDRQFILSSKKLLLSDSGFYLCAWSVDRGLYEQYFGPGTRLTVT.

The V gene is TRBV10-1, the J gene TRBJ2-7, with 7 bases lining up with TRBD2. The germline gives CDR1 WNHNN, CDR2 SYGVQD (reference sequence). The CDR3 runs 12 residues. J gave up 2 bases and V 9 bases, and 4 bases lay outside the gene matches. CDR3 nucleotide sequence: TGCGCCAGTGGGAGGGATCCCTACGAGCAGTACTTC. Translating gives CASGRDPYEQYF.

The chain joins TRBV5-6 to TRBJ2-6; 7 nucleotides match TRBD1. CDR1 SGHDT and CDR2 YYEEEE come from the germline V gene. The CDR3 is 17 residues long. J was trimmed by 2 bases and V by 0 bases; bases with no gene match: 5. Written as DNA, the CDR3 is TGTGCCAGCAGCTTGGTAACAGGGGTGCCTGGGGCCAACGTCCTGACTTTC. Encoded protein: CASSLVTGVPGANVLTF.

As concerns this clone: The same CDR3 can be traced to other DNA sequences in this sample. The rearrangement joins TRBV29-1 to TRBJ2-5, with TRBD2 identical over 13 bases. The CDR3 has 14 residues. J was trimmed by 1 base and V by 4 bases; bases with no gene match: 0. CDR1 and CDR2 from the germline V gene are SQVTM and ANQGSEA. The CDR3 DNA reads TGCAGCGTTGGACTAGCGGGGGGCCAAGAGACCCAGTACTTC. This translates into CSVGLAGGQETQYF.

The CDR3 sequence: CASSQGVLGSNTEAFF. The CDR3 DNA follows: TGCGCCAGCAGCCAAGGGGTACTAGGATCTAACACTGAAGCTTTCTTT. This chain links TRBV4-1 with TRBJ1-1; D unclear. The V gene's germline CDR1 is MGHRA and CDR2 YSYEKL. V lost 1 base and J lost 2, with 14 bases in between. This CDR3 has 16 amino acids.

The V call is TRBV7-9, the J call TRBJ1-1; D is possibly TRBD1 (5 bases). CDR3 size: 14 residues. Per germline, CDR1 SEHNR and CDR2 FQNEAQ (reference sequence). Trimming removed 6 bases from V and 7 bases from J, with 18 bases in between. The CDR3 nucleotides read TGTGCCAGCAGATCCAGTGACAGCTCTATTGAAGCTTTCTTT. Amino acids: CASRSSDSSIEAFF.

As regards this clone: Other DNA sequences within the sample encode an identical CDR3. The rearrangement joins TRBV19 to TRBJ1-1; possibly TRBD1 for D (5 bases). The CDR3 runs 13 residues. The germline V and J ends were trimmed by 3 bases and 1 base, with 6 bases remaining between them. CDR1 is LNHDA, CDR2 SQIVND, per germline (reference sequence). The DNA for the CDR3 is TGTGCCAGTAGTATGGGGCAGAACACTGAAGCTTTCTTT. Encoded protein: CASSMGQNTEAFF.

The rearrangement joins TRBV6-5 to TRBJ1-1; D uncertain. Germline V gene data show CDR1 as MNHEY and CDR2 as SVGAGI. The CDR3 consists of 13 residues. V shed 0 bases and J shed 7 bases, with 9 bases lying between them. CDR3 region: CASSYSRRYEAFF. The CDR3 DNA reads TGTGCCAGCAGTTACTCCCGGAGGTATGAAGCTTTCTTT.

The rearrangement joins TRBV28 to TRBJ1-1; perhaps TRBD1 as D (5 bases). The CDR3 has 14 amino acids. Germline assignment: CDR1 MDHEN and CDR2 SYDVKM. V was cut by 7 bases and J by 0 bases, with 12 bases left in between. The CDR3, as DNA: TGTGCCAGCATAGAGGAGGGGATGAACACTGAAGCTTTCTTT. Protein: CASIEEGMNTEAFF.

The chain links TRBV9 to TRBJ2-1; 9 nucleotides match TRBD2. Germline V gene data show CDR1 as SGDLS and CDR2 as YYNGEE. J gave up 5 bases and V 3 bases, and 6 bases lay outside the gene matches. The CDR3 is made up of 15 amino acids. This CDR3 reads CASSGAWTSDNEQFF. Written as DNA, the CDR3 is TGTGCCAGCAGCGGAGCCTGGACTAGCGACAATGAGCAGTTCTTC.

This rearrangement joins TRBV15 to TRBJ2-7, with D uncertain. Trimming removed 1 base from V and 7 bases from J, with 11 bases in between. Per the germline V gene, CDR1 is LNHNV and CDR2 is YYDKDF (reference sequence). The CDR3 covers 13 residues. The CDR3: CATSRAPPEEQYF. DNA for the CDR3: TGTGCCACCAGCAGAGCCCCCCCGGAGGAGCAGTACTTC.

In regard to this clone: The junction departs from germline at one end; a sequencing error may be responsible. This chain connects TRBV5-4 to TRBJ2-7; 7 bases agree with TRBD1. The CDR3 is made up of 12 amino acids. The germline V gene has CDR1 SGHNT and CDR2 YYREEE (reference sequence). Here the CDR3 reads CASSSGTALQDF. In DNA, the CDR3 is TGTGCCAGCAGCTCCGGGACAGCCCTTCAGGACTTC.

As to this clone: Germline is not matched at one junction end, which may reflect a read error. The chain uses TRBV30 and TRBJ1-5, with D perhaps matching TRBD1 (6 bases). The CDR3 loop spans 13 amino acids. Germline-derived CDR1 and CDR2 are GTSNPN and SVGIG (reference sequence). CDR3 residues: CAWRQGLNQPQNF. CDR3 coding DNA: TGTGCCTGGAGACAGGGATTAAATCAGCCCCAGAATTTT.

V usage is TRBV5-1 and J usage is TRBJ1-2, with TRBD1 as a possible D gene (5 bases). CDR3 size: 14 residues. Germline-derived CDR1 and CDR2 are SGHRS and YFSETQ. The V gene lost 2 bases and the J gene lost 4 bases, with 12 bases spanning the gap. The CDR3 here is CASSFQGRGYGYTF. CDR3 nucleotide sequence: TGCGCCAGCAGCTTTCAGGGAAGGGGCTATGGCTACACCTTC.

V and J are TRBV9 and TRBJ1-5, with D possibly TRBD1 on 5 matching bases. This CDR3 spans 15 amino acids. The germline V gene encodes CDR1 SGDLS and CDR2 YYNGEE. V shed 0 bases and J shed 4 bases, with 11 bases lying between them. The CDR3 DNA is TGTGCCAGCAGCGTAGACGTGGAGGGGAATCAGCCCCAGCATTTT. Protein product: CASSVDVEGNQPQHF.

This clone has a handful of counts. The rearrangement joins TRBV5-6 to TRBJ1-1; D is ambiguous. Trimming removed 1 base at V and 6 bases at J, with 10 bases between. The germline V gene encodes CDR1 SGHDT and CDR2 YYEEEE. CDR3 length: 13 residues. CDR3 coding DNA: TGTGCCAGCAGCTTGTATTCGGAGGCTGAAGCTTTCTTT. Translated, it gives CASSLYSEAEAFF.

This clone was detected only a few times. This chain joins TRBV28 and TRBJ2-4, with 10 positions matching TRBD1. The CDR3 runs to 13 residues. Germline V lookup: CDR1 MDHEN, CDR2 SYDVKM. J gave up 9 bases and V 7 bases, and 6 bases lay outside the gene matches. DNA for the CDR3: TGTGCCAGCATGTCGGGACAGGGGTCCATTCAGTACTTC. Amino acids: CASMSGQGSIQYF.

Only a few counts were recorded for this clone. The chain joins TRBV25-1 to TRBJ1-5; the D is unclear. Germline-derived CDR1 and CDR2 are MGHDK and SYGVNS. The CDR3 length is 13 residues. The V and J ends lost 3 bases and 5 bases respectively, with 8 bases between them. The CDR3 loop is CASSDRTDQPQHF. The CDR3 DNA sequence: TGTGCCAGCAGTGATAGAACGGATCAGCCCCAGCATTTT. The variable domain in full, completed from reference TRBV25-1 and TRBJ1-5, reads EADIYQTPRYLVIGTGKKITLECSQTMGHDKMYWYQQDPGMELHLIHYSYGVNSTEKGDLSSESTVSRIRTEHFPLTLESARPSHTSQYLCASSDRTDQPQHFGDGTRLSIL.

Turning to this clone: This may arise from a read error, as a much more abundant clone is one base away. Other DNA sequences in this sample translate to the same CDR3. This chain uses TRBV7-9 with TRBJ2-3; tentative D call: TRBD2 (6 bases). The CDR3 consists of 14 residues. Trimming left V 4 bases short and J 0 bases short, with 8 bases between. Germline lookup yields CDR1 SEHNR and CDR2 FQNEAQ (reference sequence). CDR3 bases: TGTGCCAGCAGCTACAGCGGGAGCACAGATACGCAGTATTTT. It specifies CASSYSGSTDTQYF.

This clone was detected once. The chain combines TRBV4-1 with TRBJ1-6, with unresolved D. This CDR3 has 17 residues. CDR1 is MGHRA and CDR2 is YSYEKL in the germline V gene. Trimming shortened V by 4 bases and J by 2 bases, and 15 bases separated the two germline ends. The chain's CDR3 is CASSPNAELTYNSPLHF. The CDR3 DNA is TGCGCCAGCAGCCCCAATGCGGAACTGACCTATAATTCACCCCTCCACTTT.

The rearrangement joins TRBV7-2 to TRBJ2-7, with 12 bases matching TRBD2. The CDR3 is made up of 14 amino acids. Germline V gene sequence: CDR1 SGHTA, CDR2 FQGNSA. V trimming: 10 bases; J trimming: 7 bases; junction bases outside the gene matches: 11. Written as DNA, the CDR3 is TGTGCCACCAATAACAGACTAGCGGGGGATGAGCAGTACTTC. It codes for CATNNRLAGDEQYF. Full variable domain (outside the CDR3, taken from reference TRBV7-2 and TRBJ2-7): GAGVSQSPSNKVTEKGKDVELRCDPISGHTALYWYRQSLGQGLEFLIYFQGNSAPDKSGLPSDRFSAERTGGSVSTLTIQRTQQEDSAVYLCATNNRLAGDEQYFGPGTRLTVT.

The J gene is TRBJ2-3, the V gene TRBV7-6, with no clear D. Germline lookup yields CDR1 SGHVS and CDR2 FNYEAQ. This CDR3 has 15 amino acids. Between the trimmed V and J ends, which lost 0 bases and 0 bases, there was a span of 7 bases. CDR3 DNA: TGTGCCAGCAGCTTAGCGGCGGCCAGCACAGATACGCAGTATTTT. This translates into CASSLAAASTDTQYF.